The T cell receptor (beta chain) under discussion was sequenced for a study of T cell responses to AZD1222 COVID-19 vaccine. General observations from the study: Distributed over spike, vaccine-associated CD4 TCRs predominated at 160-218 and 743-854. Clonal diversity may have been underestimated in mostly white British donors.

The table came from immunoSEQ multiplex PCR; TCRdb's copy has only in-frame clones and leaves some out. The sample has under 95,000 clones; around 90% are singletons. The CDR3 length is 16 residues. Trimming shortened V by 0 bases and J by 0 bases, and 13 bases separated the two germline ends. CDR1 is SGHTS and CDR2 is YDEGEE in the germline V gene. A few counts support this clone. The target antigen is unknown. This clonotype originated in an adult in good health. This rearrangement joins TRBV5-8 to TRBJ2-7; D might be TRBD1 (6 bases). This sample comprised peripheral blood, obtained on day 0 of AZD1222 vaccination. The CDR3 reads CASSLGPHRASYEQYF. The CDR3 nucleotides read TGTGCCAGCAGCTTGGGTCCGCACAGGGCCTCCTACGAGCAGTACTTC.